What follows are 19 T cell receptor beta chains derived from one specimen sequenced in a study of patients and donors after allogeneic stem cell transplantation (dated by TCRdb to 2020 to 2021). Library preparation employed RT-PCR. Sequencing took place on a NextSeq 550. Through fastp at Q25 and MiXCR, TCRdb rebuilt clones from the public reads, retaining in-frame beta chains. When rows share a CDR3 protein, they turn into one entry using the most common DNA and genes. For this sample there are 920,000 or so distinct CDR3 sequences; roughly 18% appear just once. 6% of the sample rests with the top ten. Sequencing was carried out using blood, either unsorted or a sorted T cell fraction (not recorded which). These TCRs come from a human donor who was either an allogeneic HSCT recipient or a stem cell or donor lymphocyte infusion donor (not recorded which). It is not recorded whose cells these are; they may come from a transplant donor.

The CDR3 reads CASSPLAGGSQYQFF. In nucleotides, the CDR3 is TGTGCCAGCAGCCCACTAGCGGGAGGGTCTCAATATCAGTTCTTC. The chain recombines TRBV12-3 or TRBV12-4 with TRBJ2-1; 13 bases are shared with TRBD2. The CDR3 contains 15 residues. Trimming at V came to 6 bases and at J to 13 bases, leaving 12 bases not matched to a gene.

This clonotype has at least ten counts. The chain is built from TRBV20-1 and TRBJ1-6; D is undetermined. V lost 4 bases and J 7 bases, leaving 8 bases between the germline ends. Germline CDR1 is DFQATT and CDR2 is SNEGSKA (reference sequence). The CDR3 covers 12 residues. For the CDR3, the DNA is TGCAGTGCTAAACCTGCCAATTCACCCCTCCACTTT. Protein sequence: CSAKPANSPLHF.

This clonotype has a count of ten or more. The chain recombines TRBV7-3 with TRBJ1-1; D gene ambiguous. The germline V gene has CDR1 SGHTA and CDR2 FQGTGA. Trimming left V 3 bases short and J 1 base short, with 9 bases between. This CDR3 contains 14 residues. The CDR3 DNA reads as TGTGCCAGCAGCTTCAGACACACGAACACTGAAGCTTTCTTT. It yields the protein CASSFRHTNTEAFF.

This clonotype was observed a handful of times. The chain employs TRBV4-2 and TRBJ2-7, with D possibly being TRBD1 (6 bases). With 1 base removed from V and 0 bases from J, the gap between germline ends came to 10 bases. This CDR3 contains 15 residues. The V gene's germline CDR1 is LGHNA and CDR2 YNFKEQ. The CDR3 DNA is TGTGCCAGCAGCCAAGGACAGGTCGCCTCCTACGAGCAGTACTTC. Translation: CASSQGQVASYEQYF.

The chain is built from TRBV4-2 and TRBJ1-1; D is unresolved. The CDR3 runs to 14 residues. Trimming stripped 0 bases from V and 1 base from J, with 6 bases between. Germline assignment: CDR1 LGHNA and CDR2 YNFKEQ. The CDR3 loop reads CASSQDTWNTEAFF. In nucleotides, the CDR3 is TGTGCCAGCAGCCAAGATACATGGAACACTGAAGCTTTCTTT.

The CDR3 nucleotides are TGTGCCAGCAGTGAAAACGCCCCAGGGGCCCCCTCAAGGGAGACCCAGTACTTC. Amino acids: CASSENAPGAPSRETQYF. The rearrangement uses TRBV25-1 and TRBJ2-5, with D tentatively TRBD1 (6 bases). Per germline, CDR1 MGHDK and CDR2 SYGVNS. Trimming stripped 2 bases from V and 5 bases from J, with 24 bases between. The CDR3 consists of 18 residues.

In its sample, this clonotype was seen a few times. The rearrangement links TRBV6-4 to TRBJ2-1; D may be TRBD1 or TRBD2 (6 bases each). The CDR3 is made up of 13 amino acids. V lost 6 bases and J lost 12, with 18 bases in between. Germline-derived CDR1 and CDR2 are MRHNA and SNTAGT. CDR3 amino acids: CASRPPNGGGQFF. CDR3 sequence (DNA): TGTGCCAGCAGACCCCCGAACGGGGGCGGGCAGTTCTTC.

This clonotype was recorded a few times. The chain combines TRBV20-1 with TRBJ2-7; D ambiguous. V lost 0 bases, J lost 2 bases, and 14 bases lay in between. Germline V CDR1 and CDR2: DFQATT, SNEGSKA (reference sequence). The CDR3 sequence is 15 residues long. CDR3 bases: TGCAGTGCTAGAGACCCTCGGGCCGTGACCTACGAGCAGTACTTC. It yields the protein CSARDPRAVTYEQYF.

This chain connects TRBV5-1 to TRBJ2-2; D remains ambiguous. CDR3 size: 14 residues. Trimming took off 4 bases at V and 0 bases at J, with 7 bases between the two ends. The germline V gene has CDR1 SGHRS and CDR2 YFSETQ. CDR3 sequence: CASSEAANTGELFF. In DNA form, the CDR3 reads TGCGCCAGCAGCGAAGCCGCGAACACCGGGGAGCTGTTTTTT.

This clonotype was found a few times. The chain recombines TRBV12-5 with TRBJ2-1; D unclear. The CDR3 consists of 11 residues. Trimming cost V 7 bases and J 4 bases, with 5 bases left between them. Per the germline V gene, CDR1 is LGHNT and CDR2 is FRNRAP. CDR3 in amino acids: CASEKYNEQFF. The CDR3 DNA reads TGTGCTAGTGAGAAGTACAATGAGCAGTTCTTC.

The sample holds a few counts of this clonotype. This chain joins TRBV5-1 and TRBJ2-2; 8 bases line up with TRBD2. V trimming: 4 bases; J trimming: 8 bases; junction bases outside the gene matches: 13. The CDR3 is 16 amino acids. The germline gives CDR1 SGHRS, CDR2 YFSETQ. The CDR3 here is CASSPDASGPAGELFF. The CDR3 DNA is TGCGCCAGCAGCCCGGACGCTAGCGGGCCGGCTGGGGAGCTGTTTTTT.

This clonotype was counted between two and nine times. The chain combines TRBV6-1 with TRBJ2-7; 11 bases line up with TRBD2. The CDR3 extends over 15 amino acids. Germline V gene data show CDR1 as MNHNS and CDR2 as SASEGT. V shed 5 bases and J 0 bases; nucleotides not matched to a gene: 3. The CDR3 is CASSRGLADSYEQYF. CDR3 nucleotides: TGTGCCAGCAGTAGGGGACTAGCGGACTCCTACGAGCAGTACTTC.

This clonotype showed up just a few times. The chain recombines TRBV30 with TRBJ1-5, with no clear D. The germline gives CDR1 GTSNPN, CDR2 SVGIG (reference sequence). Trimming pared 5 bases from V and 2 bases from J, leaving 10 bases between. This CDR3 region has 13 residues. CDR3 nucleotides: TGTGCCTGGGCGTCGGGAGGCAATCAGCCCCAGCATTTT. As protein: CAWASGGNQPQHF.

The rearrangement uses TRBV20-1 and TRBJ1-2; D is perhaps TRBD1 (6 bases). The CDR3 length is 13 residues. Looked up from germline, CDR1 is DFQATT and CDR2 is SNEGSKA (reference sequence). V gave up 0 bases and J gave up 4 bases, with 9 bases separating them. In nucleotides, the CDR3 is TGCAGTGCTAGAGAGGGGGCCAGCTATGGCTACACCTTC. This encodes CSAREGASYGYTF.

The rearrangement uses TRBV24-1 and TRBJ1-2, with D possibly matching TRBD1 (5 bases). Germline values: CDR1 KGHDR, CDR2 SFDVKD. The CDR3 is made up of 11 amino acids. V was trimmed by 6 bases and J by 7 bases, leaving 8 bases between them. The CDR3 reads CATSTGGGYTF. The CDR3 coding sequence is TGTGCCACCAGTACGGGGGGTGGCTACACCTTC.

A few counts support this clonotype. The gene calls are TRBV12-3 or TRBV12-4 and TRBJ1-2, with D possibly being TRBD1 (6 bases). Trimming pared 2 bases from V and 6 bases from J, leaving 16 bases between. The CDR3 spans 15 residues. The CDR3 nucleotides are TGTGCCAGCAGTTTATCGGACAGAGGGTTGGATGGCTACACCTTC. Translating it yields CASSLSDRGLDGYTF.

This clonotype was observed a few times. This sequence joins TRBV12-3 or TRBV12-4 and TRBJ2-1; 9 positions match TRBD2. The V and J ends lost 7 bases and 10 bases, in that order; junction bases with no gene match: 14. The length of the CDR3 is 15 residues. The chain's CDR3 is CASTAALAGLGEQFF. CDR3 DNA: TGTGCCAGCACCGCGGCCCTAGCGGGGCTTGGGGAGCAGTTCTTC.

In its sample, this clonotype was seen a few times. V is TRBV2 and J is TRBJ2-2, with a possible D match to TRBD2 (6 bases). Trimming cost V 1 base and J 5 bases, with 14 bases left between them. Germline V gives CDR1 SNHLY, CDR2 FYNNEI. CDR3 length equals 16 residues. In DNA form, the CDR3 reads TGTGCCAGCAGTGAAGTAACGGGAGTAAGGACCGGGGAGCTGTTTTTT. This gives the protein CASSEVTGVRTGELFF.

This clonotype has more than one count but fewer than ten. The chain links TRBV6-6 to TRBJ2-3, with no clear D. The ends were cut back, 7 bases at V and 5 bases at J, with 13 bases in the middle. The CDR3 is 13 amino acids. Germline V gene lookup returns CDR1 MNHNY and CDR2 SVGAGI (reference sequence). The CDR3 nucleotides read TGTGCCAGCAATCCGCTCCTCGGAGATACGCAGTATTTT. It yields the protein CASNPLLGDTQYF.